This T cell receptor beta chain was captured in a study of cytomegalovirus exposure and HLA in healthy donors. Study-level results: The study reported that TCR beta sequences accurately predicted HLA-A and HLA-B alleles in most subjects.

This CDR3 has 12 amino acids. V lost 0 bases and J lost 8, with 5 bases in between. Per the germline V gene, CDR1 is SGDLS and CDR2 is YYNGEE. About this clone itself: Antigen unknown.

The PCR used 60 Vbeta and 13 Jbeta primers. Data came from immunoSEQ multiplex PCR; TCRdb stores just in-frame clones and leaves some out. The sample lists just over 150,000 clones, roughly 72% occurring once. The sample was PBMCs. This TCR was recovered from a man aged 35 to 55 in good health and CMV-seropositive. The chain combines TRBV9 with TRBJ2-2; D is unresolved. CDR3 amino acids: CASSVGVGELFF. The CDR3 DNA reads as TGTGCCAGCAGCGTAGGAGTGGGGGAGCTGTTTTTT.